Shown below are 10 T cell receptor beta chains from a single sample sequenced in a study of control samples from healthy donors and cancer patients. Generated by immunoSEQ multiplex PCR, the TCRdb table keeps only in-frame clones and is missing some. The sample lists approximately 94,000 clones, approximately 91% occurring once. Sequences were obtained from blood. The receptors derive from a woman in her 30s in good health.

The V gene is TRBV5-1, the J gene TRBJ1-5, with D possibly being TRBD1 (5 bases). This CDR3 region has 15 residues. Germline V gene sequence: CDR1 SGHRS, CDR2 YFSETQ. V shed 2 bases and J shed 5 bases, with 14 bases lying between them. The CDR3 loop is CASSFGQGLDQPQHF. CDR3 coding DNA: TGCGCCAGCAGCTTCGGGCAGGGTTTAGATCAGCCCCAGCATTTT.

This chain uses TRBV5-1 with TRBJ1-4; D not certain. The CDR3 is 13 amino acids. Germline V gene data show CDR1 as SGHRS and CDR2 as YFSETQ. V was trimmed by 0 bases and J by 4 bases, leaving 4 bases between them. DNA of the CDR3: TGCGCCAGCAGCTTGGATGGTAATGAAAAACTGTTTTTT. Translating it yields CASSLDGNEKLFF. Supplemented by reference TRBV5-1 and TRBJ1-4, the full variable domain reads KAGVTQTPRYLIKTRGQQVTLSCSPISGHRSVSWYQQTPGQGLQFLFEYFSETQRNKGNFPGRFSGRQFSNSRSEMNVSTLELGDSALYLCASSLDGNEKLFFGSGTQLSVL.

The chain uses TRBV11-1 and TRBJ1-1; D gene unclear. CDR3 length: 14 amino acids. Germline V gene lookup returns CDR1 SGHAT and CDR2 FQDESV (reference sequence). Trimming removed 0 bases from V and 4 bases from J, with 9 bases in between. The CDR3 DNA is TGTGCCAGCAGCTTAGCGGGGTCCAGCACTGAAGCTTTCTTT. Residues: CASSLAGSSTEAFF.

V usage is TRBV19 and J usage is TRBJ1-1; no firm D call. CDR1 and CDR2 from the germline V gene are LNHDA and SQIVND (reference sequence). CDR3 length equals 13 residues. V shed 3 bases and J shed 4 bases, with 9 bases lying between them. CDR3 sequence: CASSIQRATEAFF. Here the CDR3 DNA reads TGTGCCAGTAGTATCCAAAGGGCCACTGAAGCTTTCTTT. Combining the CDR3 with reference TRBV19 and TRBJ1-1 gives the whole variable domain DGGITQSPKYLFRKEGQNVTLSCEQNLNHDAMYWYRQDPGQGLRLIYYSQIVNDFQKGDIAEGYSVSREKKESFPLTVTSAQKNPTAFYLCASSIQRATEAFFGQGTRLTVV.

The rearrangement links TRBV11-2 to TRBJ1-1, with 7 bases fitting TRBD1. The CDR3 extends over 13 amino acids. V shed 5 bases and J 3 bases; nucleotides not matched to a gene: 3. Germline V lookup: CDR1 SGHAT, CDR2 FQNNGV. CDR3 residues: CASSPDRDTEAFF. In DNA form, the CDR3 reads TGTGCCAGCAGCCCAGACAGGGACACTGAAGCTTTCTTT.

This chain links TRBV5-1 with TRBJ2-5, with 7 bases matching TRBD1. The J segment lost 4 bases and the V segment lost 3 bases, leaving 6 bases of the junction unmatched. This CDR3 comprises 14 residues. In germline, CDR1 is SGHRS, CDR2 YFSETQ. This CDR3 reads CASSWGQLAETQYF. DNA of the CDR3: TGCGCCAGCAGCTGGGGACAGTTGGCAGAGACCCAGTACTTC.

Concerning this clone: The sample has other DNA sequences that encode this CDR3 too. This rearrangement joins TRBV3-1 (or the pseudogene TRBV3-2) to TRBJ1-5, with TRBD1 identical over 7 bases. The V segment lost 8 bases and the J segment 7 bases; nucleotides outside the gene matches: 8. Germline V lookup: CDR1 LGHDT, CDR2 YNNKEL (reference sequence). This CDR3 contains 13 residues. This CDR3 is CASSRQGNQPQHF. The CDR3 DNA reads TGTGCCAGCTCACGACAGGGAAACCAGCCCCAGCATTTT.

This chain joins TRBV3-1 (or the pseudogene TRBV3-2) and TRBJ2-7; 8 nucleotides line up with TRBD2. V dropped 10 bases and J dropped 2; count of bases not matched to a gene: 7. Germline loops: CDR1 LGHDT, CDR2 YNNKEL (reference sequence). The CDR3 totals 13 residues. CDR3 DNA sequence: TGTGCCACCGGTAGCGGGATCACCTACGAGCAGTACTTC. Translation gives CATGSGITYEQYF.

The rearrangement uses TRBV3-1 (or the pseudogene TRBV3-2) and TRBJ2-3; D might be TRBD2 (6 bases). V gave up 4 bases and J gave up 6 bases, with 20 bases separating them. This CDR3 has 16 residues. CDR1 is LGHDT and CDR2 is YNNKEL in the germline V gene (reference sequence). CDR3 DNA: TGTGCCAGCAGCCTCTCAAGGGGTGGGACTGCGGATACGCAGTATTTT. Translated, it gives CASSLSRGGTADTQYF.

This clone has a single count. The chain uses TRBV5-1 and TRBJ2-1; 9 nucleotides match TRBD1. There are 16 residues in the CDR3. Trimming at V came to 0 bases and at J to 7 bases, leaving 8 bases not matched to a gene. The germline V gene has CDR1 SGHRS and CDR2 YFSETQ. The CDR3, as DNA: TGCGCCAGCAGCTTGGTCACAGGGGGCGATGTAAATGAGCAGTTCTTC. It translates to CASSLVTGGDVNEQFF.